This TCR beta chain was retrieved from a study of vaccination effects on CD4 cells after COVID-19. Study findings and constraints: The study found that only 1 of 255 vaccine-induced clones from healthy vaccinees cross-reacted with common cold coronaviruses.

Antigen-specific CD4+ T cell clonotypes were called by their expansion after viral peptide-pool culture in ViraFEST. Cultured cells yielded isolated CD4+ T cells after 10 to 11 days. According to the study, vaccine recipients showed no prior SARS-CoV-2 infection and negative nucleocapsid antibodies. The authors exchanged half the medium for IL-2 medium on days 3 and 7. The V and J ends lost 2 bases and 7 bases respectively, with 8 bases between them. The germline V gene has CDR1 SNHLY and CDR2 FYNNEI. The length of the CDR3 is 12 residues. Profiled with immunoSEQ multiplex PCR; TCRdb holds only in-frame clones, not every one. The table records tens of thousands of clones, about 80% of them present only once. Concerning this clone itself: Its specificity is not known.

The sequences come from CD4+ T cells from PBMCs cultured with SARS-CoV-2 spike peptides, collected before COVID-19 vaccination. The V and J genes are TRBV2 and TRBJ1-1; D perhaps matches TRBD1 (6 bases). The sequence was collected from a human donor who received a COVID-19 vaccine. CDR3 sequence: CASSEFRGEAFF. DNA of the CDR3: TGTGCCAGCAGTGAATTCAGGGGTGAAGCTTTCTTT.